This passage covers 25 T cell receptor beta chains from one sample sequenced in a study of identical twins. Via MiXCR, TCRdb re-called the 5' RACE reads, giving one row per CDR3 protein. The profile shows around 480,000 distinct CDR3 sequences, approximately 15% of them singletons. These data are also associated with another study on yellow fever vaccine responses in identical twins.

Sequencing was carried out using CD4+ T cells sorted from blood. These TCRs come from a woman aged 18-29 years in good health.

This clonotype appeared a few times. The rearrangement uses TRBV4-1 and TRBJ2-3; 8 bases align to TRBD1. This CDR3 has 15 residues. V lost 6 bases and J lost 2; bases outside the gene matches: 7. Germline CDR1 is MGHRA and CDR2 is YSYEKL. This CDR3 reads CASSPEDRDTDTQYF. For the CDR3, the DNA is TGCGCCAGCAGTCCAGAGGACAGGGACACAGATACGCAGTATTTT.

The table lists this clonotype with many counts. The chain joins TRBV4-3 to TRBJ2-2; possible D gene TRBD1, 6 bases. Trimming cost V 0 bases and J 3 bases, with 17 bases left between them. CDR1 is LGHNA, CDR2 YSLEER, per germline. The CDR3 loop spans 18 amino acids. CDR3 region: CASSQDGIQDSYTGELFF. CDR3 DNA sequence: TGCGCCAGCAGCCAAGATGGGATTCAGGACAGTTACACCGGGGAGCTGTTTTTT.

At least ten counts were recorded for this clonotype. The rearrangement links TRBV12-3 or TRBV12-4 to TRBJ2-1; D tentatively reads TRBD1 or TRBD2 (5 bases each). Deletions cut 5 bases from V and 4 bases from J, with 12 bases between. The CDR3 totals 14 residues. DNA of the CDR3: TGTGCCAGCAGTCTCCGGGACCCATACAATGAGCAGTTCTTC. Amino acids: CASSLRDPYNEQFF.

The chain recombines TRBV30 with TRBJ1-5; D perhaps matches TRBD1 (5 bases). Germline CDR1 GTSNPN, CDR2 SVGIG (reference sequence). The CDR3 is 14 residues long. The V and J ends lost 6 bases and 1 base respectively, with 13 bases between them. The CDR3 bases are TGTGCCTGTCGGAAGGGGAGAAGCAATCAGCCCCAGCATTTT. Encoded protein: CACRKGRSNQPQHF.

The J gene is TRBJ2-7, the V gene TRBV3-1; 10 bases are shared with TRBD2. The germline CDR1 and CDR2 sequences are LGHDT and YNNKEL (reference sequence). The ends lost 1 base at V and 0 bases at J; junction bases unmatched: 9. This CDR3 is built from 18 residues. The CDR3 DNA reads TGTGCCAGCAGCCAAGGTAGGACTAGCGGCCCATACTCCTACGAGCAGTACTTC. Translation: CASSQGRTSGPYSYEQYF.

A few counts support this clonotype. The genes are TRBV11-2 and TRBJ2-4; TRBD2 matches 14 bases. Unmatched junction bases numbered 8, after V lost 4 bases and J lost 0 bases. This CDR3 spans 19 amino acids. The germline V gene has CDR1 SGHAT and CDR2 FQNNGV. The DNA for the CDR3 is TGTGCCAGCAGCTCTCGACTAGCGGGGGGGATTCTAGCCAAAAACATTCAGTACTTC. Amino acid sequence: CASSSRLAGGILAKNIQYF.

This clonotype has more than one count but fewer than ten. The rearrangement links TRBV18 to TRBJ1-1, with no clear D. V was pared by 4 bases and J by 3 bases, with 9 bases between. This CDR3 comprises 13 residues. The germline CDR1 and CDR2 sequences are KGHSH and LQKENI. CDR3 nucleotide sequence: TGTGCCAGCTCACTCTCATGGGACACTGAAGCTTTCTTT. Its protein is CASSLSWDTEAFF. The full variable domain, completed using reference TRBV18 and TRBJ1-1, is NAGVMQNPRHLVRRRGQEARLRCSPMKGHSHVYWYRQLPEEGLKFMVYLQKENIIDESGMPKERFSAEFPKEGPSILRIQQVVRGDSAAYFCASSLSWDTEAFFGQGTRLTVV.

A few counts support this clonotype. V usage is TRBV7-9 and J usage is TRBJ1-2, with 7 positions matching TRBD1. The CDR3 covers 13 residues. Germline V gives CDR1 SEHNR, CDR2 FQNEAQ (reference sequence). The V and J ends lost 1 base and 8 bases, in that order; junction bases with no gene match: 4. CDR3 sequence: CASSLGQGRGYTF. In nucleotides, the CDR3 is TGTGCCAGCAGCTTAGGACAGGGTAGAGGCTACACCTTC.

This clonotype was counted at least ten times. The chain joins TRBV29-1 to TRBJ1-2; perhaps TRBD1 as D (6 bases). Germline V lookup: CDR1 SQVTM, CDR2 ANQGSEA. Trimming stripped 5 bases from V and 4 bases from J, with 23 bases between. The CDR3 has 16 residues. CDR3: CSVMPHGLGALYGYTF. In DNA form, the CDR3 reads TGCAGCGTTATGCCCCACGGGCTGGGGGCCCTCTATGGCTACACCTTC.

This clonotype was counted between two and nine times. The CDR3 sequence: CASSRDSKETQYF. In DNA form, the CDR3 reads TGTGCCAGCAGTCGGGACAGCAAAGAGACCCAGTACTTC. This chain uses TRBV11-2 with TRBJ2-5; 7 positions agree with TRBD1. In germline, CDR1 is SGHAT, CDR2 FQNNGV. The CDR3 totals 13 residues. J lost 3 bases, V lost 6 bases, and 4 bases had no gene match.

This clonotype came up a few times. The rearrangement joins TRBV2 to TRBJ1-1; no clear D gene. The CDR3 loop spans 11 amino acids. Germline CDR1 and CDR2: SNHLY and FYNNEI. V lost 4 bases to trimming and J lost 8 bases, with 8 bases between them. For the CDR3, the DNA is TGTGCCAGCAGTGGTCTCCTGGAAGCTTTCTTT. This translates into CASSGLLEAFF. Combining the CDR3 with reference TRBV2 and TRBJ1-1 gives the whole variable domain EPEVTQTPSHQVTQMGQEVILRCVPISNHLYFYWYRQILGQKVEFLVSFYNNEISEKSEIFDDQFSVERPDGSNFTLKIRSTKLEDSAMYFCASSGLLEAFFGQGTRLTVV.

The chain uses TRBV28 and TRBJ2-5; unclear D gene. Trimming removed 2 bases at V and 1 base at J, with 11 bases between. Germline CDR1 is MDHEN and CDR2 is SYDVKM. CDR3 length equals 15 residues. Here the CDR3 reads CASSLGGATQETQYF. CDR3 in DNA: TGTGCCAGCAGTTTAGGCGGAGCAACCCAAGAGACCCAGTACTTC.

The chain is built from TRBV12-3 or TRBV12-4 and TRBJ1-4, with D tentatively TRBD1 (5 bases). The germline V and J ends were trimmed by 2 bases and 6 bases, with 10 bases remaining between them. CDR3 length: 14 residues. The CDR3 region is CASSLRDSHEKLFF. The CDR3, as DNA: TGTGCCAGCAGTTTACGTGACAGTCATGAAAAACTGTTTTTT.

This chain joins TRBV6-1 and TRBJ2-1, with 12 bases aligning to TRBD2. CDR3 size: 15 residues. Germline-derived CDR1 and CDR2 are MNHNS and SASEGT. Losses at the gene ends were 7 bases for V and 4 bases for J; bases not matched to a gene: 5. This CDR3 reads CASNPLAGGYNEQFF. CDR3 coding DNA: TGTGCCAGCAACCCACTAGCGGGGGGATACAATGAGCAGTTCTTC.

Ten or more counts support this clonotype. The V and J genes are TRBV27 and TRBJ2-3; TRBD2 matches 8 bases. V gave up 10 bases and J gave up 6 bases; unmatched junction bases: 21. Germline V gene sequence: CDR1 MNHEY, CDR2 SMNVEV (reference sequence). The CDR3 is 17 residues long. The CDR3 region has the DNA TGTGCCACCCGTTTAGGATGGTTTAGCGGGGTCCTGGATACGCAGTATTTT. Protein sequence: CATRLGWFSGVLDTQYF.

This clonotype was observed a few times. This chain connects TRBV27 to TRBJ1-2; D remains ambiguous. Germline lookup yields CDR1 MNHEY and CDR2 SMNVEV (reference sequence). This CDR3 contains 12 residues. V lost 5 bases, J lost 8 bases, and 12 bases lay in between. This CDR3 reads CASSTVGEGYTF. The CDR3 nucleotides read TGTGCCAGCAGTACCGTGGGAGAAGGCTACACCTTC.

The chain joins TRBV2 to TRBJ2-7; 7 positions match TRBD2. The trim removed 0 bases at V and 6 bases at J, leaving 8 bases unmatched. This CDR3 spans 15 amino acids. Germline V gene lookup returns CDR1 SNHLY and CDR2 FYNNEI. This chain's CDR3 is CASSEAVREGAEQYF. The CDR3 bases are TGTGCCAGCAGTGAAGCGGTAAGGGAGGGCGCCGAGCAGTACTTC.

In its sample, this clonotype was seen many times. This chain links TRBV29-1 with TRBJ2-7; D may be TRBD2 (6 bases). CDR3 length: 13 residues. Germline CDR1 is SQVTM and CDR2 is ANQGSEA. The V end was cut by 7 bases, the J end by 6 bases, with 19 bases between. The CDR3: CSAPLAVGGEQYF. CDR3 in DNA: TGCAGCGCCCCTTTAGCGGTTGGGGGCGAGCAGTACTTC.

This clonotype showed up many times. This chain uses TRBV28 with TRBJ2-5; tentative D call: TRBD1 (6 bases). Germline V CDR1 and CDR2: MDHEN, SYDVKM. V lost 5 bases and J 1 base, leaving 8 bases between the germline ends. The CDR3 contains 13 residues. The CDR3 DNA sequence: TGTGCCAGCAGTCCGGACAGCCAAGAGACCCAGTACTTC. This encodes CASSPDSQETQYF.

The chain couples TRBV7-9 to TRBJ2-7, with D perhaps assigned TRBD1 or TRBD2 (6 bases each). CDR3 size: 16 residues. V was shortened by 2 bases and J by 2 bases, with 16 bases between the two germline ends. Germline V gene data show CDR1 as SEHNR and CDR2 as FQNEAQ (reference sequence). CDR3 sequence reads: CASSLRRGDRTYEQYF. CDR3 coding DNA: TGTGCCAGCAGCTTACGGAGGGGGGACCGAACCTACGAGCAGTACTTC.

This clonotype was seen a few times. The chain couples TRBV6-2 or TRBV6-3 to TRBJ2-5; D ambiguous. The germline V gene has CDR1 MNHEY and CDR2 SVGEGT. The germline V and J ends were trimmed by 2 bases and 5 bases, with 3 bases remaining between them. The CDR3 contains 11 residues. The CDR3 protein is CASSYVETQYF. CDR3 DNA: TGTGCCAGCAGTTACGTTGAGACCCAGTACTTC.

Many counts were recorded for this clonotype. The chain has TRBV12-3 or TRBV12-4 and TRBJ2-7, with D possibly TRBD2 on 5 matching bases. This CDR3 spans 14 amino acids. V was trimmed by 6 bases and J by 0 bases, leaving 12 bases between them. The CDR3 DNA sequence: TGTGCCAGCAGCCCGGGTGGGAGCTCCTACGAGCAGTACTTC. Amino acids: CASSPGGSSYEQYF.

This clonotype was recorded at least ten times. CDR3 in amino acids: CASSFNSFDEQFF. In DNA form, the CDR3 reads TGTGCCAGCAGCTTCAACTCCTTCGATGAGCAGTTCTTC. The chain employs TRBV7-6 and TRBJ2-1; no definite D call. The V end was cut by 3 bases, the J end by 8 bases, with 11 bases between. This CDR3 spans 13 amino acids. The germline V gene encodes CDR1 SGHVS and CDR2 FNYEAQ. The whole variable domain, remainder taken from reference TRBV7-6 and TRBJ2-1, is GAGVSQSPRYKVTKRGQDVALRCDPISGHVSLYWYRQALGQGPEFLTYFNYEAQQDKSGLPNDRFSAERPEGSISTLTIQRTEQRDSAMYRCASSFNSFDEQFFGPGTRLTVL.

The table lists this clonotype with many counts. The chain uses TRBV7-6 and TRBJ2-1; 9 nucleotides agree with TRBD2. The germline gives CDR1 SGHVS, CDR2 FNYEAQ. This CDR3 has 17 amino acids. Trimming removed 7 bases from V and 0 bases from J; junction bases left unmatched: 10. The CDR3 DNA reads TGTGCCAGCACCATCAAAGCGGGGGGCCTCTCCTACAATGAGCAGTTCTTC. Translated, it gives CASTIKAGGLSYNEQFF. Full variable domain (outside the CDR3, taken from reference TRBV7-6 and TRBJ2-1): GAGVSQSPRYKVTKRGQDVALRCDPISGHVSLYWYRQALGQGPEFLTYFNYEAQQDKSGLPNDRFSAERPEGSISTLTIQRTEQRDSAMYRCASTIKAGGLSYNEQFFGPGTRLTVL.

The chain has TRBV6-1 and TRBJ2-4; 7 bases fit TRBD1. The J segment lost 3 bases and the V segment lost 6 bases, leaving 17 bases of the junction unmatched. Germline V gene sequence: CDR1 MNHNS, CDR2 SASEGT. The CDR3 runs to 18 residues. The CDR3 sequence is CASSPGQTRPLVKNIQYF. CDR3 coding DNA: TGTGCCAGCAGCCCGGGACAGACGAGACCTCTAGTCAAAAACATTCAGTACTTC.